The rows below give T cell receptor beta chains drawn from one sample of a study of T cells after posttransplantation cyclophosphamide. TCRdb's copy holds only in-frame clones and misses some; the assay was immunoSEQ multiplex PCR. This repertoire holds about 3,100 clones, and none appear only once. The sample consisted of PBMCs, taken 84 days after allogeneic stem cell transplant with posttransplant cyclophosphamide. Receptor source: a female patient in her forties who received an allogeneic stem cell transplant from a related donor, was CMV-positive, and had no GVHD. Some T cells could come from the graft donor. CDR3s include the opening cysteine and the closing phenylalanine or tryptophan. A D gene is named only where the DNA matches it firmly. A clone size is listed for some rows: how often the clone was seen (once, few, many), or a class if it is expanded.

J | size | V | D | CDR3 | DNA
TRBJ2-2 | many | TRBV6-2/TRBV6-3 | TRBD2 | CASRLAGGNTGELFF | TGTGCCAGCAGACTAGCGGGGGGGAACACCGGGGAGCTGTTTTTT
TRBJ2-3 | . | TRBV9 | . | CASSYGGPDTQYF | TGTGCCAGCAGCTACGGGGGTCCAGATACGCAGTATTTT
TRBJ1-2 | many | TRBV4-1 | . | CASSQVISDTGIYGYTF | TGCGCCAGCAGCCAAGTGATTAGTGATACAGGGATTTATGGCTACACCTTC
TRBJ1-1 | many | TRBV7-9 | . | CASSLVGSGKAEAFF | TGTGCCAGCAGCTTAGTGGGCAGTGGAAAGGCTGAAGCTTTCTTT
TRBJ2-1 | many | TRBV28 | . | CASSLGLIGAQFF | TGTGCCAGCAGTTTGGGGCTGATTGGGGCCCAGTTCTTC
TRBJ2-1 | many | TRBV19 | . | CASRVAGYNEQFF | TGTGCCAGTAGGGTCGCAGGCTACAATGAGCAGTTCTTC
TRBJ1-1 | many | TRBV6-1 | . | CASSGGSEAFF | TGTGCCAGCAGTGGTGGCAGTGAAGCTTTCTTT
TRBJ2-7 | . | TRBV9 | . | CASSFEQGTAYEQYF | TGTGCCAGCAGTTTCGAGCAGGGGACGGCCTACGAGCAGTACTTC
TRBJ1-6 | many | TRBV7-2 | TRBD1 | CASSGRQGISSPLHF | TGTGCCAGCAGCGGACGACAGGGGATCAGTTCACCCCTCCACTTT
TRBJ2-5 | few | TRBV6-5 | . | CASSYGAGTQETQYF | TGTGCCAGCAGTTACGGTGCGGGGACCCAAGAGACCCAGTACTTC
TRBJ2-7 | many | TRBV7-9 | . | CASSLRGAKEQYF | TGTGCCAGCAGCCTTCGGGGGGCGAAAGAGCAGTACTTC
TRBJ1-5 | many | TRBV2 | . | CASTMSQGGSQPQHF | TGTGCCAGCACCATGAGCCAGGGTGGAAGTCAGCCCCAGCATTTT
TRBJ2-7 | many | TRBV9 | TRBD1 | CASSIGQGTAYEQYF | TGTGCCAGTAGCATCGGACAGGGGACGGCATACGAGCAGTACTTC
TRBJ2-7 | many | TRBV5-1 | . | CASSLQDLDEQYF | TGCGCCAGCAGCTTACAGGACCTGGACGAGCAGTACTTC
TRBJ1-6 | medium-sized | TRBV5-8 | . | CASSLAQGYSPLHF | TGTGCCAGCAGCTTGGCCCAGGGATATTCACCCCTCCACTTT
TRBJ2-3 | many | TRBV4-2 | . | CASSQESQVDTQYF | TGTGCCAGCAGCCAAGAGTCTCAGGTAGATACGCAGTATTTT
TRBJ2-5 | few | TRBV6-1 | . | CASSEYFAYQETQYF | TGTGCCAGCAGTGAATACTTCGCGTACCAAGAGACCCAGTACTTC
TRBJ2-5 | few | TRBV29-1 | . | CSARDFAQETQYF | TGCAGCGCCCGGGACTTCGCCCAAGAGACCCAGTACTTC
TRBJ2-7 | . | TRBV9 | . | CAIFFKQKTAYEQYF | TGTGCTATTTTTTTCAAACAGAAGACGGCATACGAGCAGTACTTC
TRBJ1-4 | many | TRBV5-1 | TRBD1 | CASSLARRTGGEKLFF | TGCGCCAGCAGCTTGGCTCGCCGGACAGGGGGCGAAAAACTGTTTTTT
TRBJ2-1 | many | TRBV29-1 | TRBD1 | CSVNKGQGAREQFF | TGCAGCGTCAACAAGGGACAGGGGGCGCGGGAGCAGTTCTTC
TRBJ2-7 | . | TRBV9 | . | CASSIKQETAYEQYF | TGTGCCAGCAGTATCAAACAGGAGACGGCCTACGAGCAGTACTTC
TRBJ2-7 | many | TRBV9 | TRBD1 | CASSFGQGTAYEQYF | TGTGCCAGTAGTTTCGGACAGGGGACGGCCTACGAGCAGTACTTC
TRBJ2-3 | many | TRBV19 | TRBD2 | CASYSGTSGDDTQYF | TGTGCCAGTTACTCAGGGACTAGCGGGGACGATACGCAGTATTTT
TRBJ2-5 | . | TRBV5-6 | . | CASSFQQISGETQYF | TGTGCCAGCAGCTTCCAACAGATTTCAGGGGAGACCCAGTACTTC
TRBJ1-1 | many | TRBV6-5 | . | CASTLTANTEAFF | TGTGCCAGCACCCTGACAGCGAACACTGAAGCTTTCTTT
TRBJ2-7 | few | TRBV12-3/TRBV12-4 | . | CASSLDGGGTTFYEQYF | TGTGCCAGCAGTTTAGACGGTGGCGGGACAACTTTCTACGAGCAGTACTTC
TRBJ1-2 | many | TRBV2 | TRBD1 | CASSEDRGLYGYTF | TGTGCCAGCAGTGAAGACAGGGGGCTCTATGGCTACACCTTC
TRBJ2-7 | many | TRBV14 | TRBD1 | CASSQGVGQRTYEQYF | TGTGCCAGCAGCCAAGGAGTGGGACAGCGAACCTACGAGCAGTACTTC
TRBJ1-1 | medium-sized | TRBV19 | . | CASSMGHRNTEAFF | TGTGCCAGTAGTATGGGACACAGGAACACTGAAGCTTTCTTT
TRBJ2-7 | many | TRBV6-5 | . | CASSYITGRYEQYF | TGTGCCAGCAGTTACATTACAGGCCGGTACGAGCAGTACTTC
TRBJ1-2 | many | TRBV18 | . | CASSPVQDSKNYGYTF | TGTGCCAGCTCACCAGTGCAGGACAGCAAGAACTATGGCTACACCTTC
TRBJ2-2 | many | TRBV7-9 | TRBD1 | CASSPVGGLNTGELFF | TGTGCCAGCAGCCCAGTAGGGGGCCTGAACACCGGGGAGCTGTTTTTT
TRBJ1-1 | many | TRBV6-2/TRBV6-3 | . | CASSYPVASQVNTEAFF | TGTGCCAGCAGTTACCCCGTCGCGTCACAGGTCAACACTGAAGCTTTCTTT
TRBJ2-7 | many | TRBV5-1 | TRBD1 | CASSLGDRLSYEQYF | TGCGCCAGCAGCTTGGGGGACAGACTCTCCTACGAGCAGTACTTC
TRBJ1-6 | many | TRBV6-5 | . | CASSYDQGTYNSPLHF | TGTGCCAGCAGTTACGATCAGGGGACCTATAATTCACCCCTCCACTTT